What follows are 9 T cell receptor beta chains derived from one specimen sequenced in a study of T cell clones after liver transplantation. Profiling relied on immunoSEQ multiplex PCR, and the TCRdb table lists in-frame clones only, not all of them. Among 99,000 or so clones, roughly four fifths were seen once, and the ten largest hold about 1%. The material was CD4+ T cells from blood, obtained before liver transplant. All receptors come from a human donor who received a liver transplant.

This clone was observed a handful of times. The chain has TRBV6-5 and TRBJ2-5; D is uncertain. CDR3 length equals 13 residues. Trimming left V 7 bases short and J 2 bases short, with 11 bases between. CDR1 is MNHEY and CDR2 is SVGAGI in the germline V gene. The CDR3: CASIPRRQETQYF. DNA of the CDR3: TGTGCCAGCATCCCGAGGAGACAAGAGACCCAGTACTTC.

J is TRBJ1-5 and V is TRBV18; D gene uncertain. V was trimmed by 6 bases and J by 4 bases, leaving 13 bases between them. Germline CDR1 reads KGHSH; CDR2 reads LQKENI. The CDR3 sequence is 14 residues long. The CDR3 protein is CASSPRGGNQPQHF. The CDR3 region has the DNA TGTGCCAGCTCTCCCCGGGGAGGTAATCAGCCCCAGCATTTT.

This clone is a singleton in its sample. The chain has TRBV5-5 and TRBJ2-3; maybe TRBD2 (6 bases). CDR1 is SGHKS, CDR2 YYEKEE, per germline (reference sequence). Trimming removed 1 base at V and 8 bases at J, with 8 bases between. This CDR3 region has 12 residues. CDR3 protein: CASSLSEGTQYF. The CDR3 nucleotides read TGTGCCAGCAGCTTGTCGGAGGGTACGCAGTATTTT.

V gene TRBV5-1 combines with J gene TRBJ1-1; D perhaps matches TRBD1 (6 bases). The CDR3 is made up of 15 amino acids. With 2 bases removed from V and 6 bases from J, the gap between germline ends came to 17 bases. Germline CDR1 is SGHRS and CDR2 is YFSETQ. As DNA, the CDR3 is TGCGCCAGCAGCTTCGTCGGGGGGCTCGGATCTGAAGCTTTCTTT. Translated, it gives CASSFVGGLGSEAFF. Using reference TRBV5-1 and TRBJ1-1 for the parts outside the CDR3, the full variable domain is KAGVTQTPRYLIKTRGQQVTLSCSPISGHRSVSWYQQTPGQGLQFLFEYFSETQRNKGNFPGRFSGRQFSNSRSEMNVSTLELGDSALYLCASSFVGGLGSEAFFGQGTRLTVV.

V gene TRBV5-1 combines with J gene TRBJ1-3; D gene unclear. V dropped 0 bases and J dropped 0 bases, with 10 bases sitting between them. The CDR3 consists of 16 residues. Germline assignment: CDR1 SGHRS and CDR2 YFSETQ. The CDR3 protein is CASSLEAVLSGNTIYF. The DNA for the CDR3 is TGCGCCAGCAGCTTGGAGGCAGTTCTCTCTGGAAACACCATATATTTT.

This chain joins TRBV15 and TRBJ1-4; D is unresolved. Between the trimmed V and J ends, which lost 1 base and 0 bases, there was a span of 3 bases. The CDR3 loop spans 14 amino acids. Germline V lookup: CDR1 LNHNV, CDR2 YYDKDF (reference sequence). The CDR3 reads CATSRGSTNEKLFF. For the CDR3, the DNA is TGTGCCACCAGCAGAGGGTCAACTAATGAAAAACTGTTTTTT.

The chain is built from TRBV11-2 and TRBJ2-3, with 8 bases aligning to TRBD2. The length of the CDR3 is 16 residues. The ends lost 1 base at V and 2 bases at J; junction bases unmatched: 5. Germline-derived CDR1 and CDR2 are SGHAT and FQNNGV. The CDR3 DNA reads TGTGCCAGCAGCTTAGGCGGGGGGACGGACACAGATACGCAGTATTTT. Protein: CASSLGGGTDTDTQYF.

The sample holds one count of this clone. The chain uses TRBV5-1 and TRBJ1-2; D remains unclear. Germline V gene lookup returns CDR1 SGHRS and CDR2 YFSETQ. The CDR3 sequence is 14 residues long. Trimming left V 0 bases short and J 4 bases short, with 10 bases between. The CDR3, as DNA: TGCGCCAGCAGCTTGGGCGTGGCGGGCTATGGCTACACCTTC. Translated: CASSLGVAGYGYTF.

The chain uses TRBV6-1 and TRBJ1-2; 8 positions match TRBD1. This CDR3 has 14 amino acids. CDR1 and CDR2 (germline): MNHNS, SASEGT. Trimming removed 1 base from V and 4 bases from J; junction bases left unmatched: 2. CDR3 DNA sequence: TGTGCCAGCAGTGAAGGACAGGGGAGCTATGGCTACACCTTC. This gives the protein CASSEGQGSYGYTF.